This T cell receptor beta chain was captured by sequencing in a study of neurological immune-mediated disorders. This clonotype was seen at least ten times. V shed 0 bases and J 7 bases; nucleotides not matched to a gene: 7. The CDR3 contains 14 residues. Germline lookup yields CDR1 SGHRS and CDR2 YFSETQ. One entry per CDR3 protein, called by TCRdb with MiXCR from the 5' RACE reads. Altogether tens of thousands of distinct CDR3 sequences are present, 5% to 7% being singletons, with the ten largest covering about 4.4%. The sequencing sample was made of PBMCs. This receptor was identified in a woman aged 40 to 55 in good health. The chain combines TRBV5-1 with TRBJ2-7, with 7 bases that match TRBD2. The CDR3 reads CASSLGAGEFEQYF. The CDR3 region has the DNA TGCGCCAGCAGCTTGGGGGCGGGAGAATTTGAGCAGTACTTC.